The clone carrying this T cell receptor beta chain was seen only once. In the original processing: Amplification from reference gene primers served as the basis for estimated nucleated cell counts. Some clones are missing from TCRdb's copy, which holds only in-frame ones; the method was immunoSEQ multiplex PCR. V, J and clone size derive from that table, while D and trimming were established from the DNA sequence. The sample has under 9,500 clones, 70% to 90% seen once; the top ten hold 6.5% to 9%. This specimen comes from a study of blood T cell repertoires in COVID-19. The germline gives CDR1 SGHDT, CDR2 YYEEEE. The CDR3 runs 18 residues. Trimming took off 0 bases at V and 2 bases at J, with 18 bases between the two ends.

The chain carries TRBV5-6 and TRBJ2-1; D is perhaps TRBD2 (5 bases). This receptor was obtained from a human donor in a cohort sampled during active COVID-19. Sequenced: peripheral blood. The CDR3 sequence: CASSLAYVLKTTYNEQFF. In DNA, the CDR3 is TGTGCCAGCAGCTTGGCCTATGTTCTCAAGACTACCTACAATGAGCAGTTCTTC. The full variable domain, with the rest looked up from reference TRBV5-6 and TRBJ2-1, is DAGVTQSPTHLIKTRGQQVTLRCSPKSGHDTVSWYQQALGQGPQFIFQYYEEEERQRGNFPDRFSGHQFPNYSSELNVNALLLGDSALYLCASSLAYVLKTTYNEQFFGPGTRLTVL.